This entry describes one TCR beta chain. This clonotype showed up many times. It lacks a known antigen. No quality values exist for individual bases; no much larger clone is one base distant. The data derive from a study of response to subunit inactivated influenza vaccine (dated by TCRdb to the late 2010s). A note on the overall study: To follow how T cells responded to a trivalent subunit inactivated influenza vaccine, the researchers relied on deep quantitative profiling of the T cell receptor repertoire.

Findings and caveats that apply to the study as a whole: According to the authors, only a limited number of new T cells may be recruited by each seasonal influenza vaccination.

The method behind the library was RT-PCR. TCRdb records Illumina HiSeq 2500 as the sequencer. TCRdb reworked the public reads: Q25 trimming with fastp, MiXCR clone assembly, productive beta chains retained. Entries are consolidated by CDR3 protein sequence, retaining the most common genes and DNA. Here the sample has 710,000 or so distinct CDR3 sequences; less than 20% occur a single time. Of the sample, approximately 10% falls within the top ten clones. The CDR3 numbers 14 residues from cysteine through phenylalanine. Of the read, only the CDR3 DNA is kept; its 42 bases are in frame from base 1. From V the trimming removes 2 bases and from J it removes 1 base, while the gene matches leave 3 bases of the junction unaccounted for. CDR1 DFQATT and CDR2 SNEGSKA are derived from the germline V gene (reference sequence).

Source: PBMCs from blood, taken roughly 12 days after vaccination. The V and J segments used are TRBV20-1 and TRBJ2-7, with 9 junctional bases fitting TRBD1. The clonotype originates from a man aged 50 to 59 who received an inactivated influenza vaccine. Donor details come from another sample of the same person, matched by shared clones. The nucleotide sequence reads as follows: TGCAGTGCTAGACCCGGGACAGGGTCCTACGAGCAGTACTTC. Translated, this is CSARPGTGSYEQYF.